Detailed here is one TCR beta chain. The data stem from a study of blood T cell repertoires in COVID-19. In the study overall: PBMCs, B-cell-depleted T cells, or T cells provided the cDNA or gDNA that made up the material.

CDR3 length equals 17 residues. The V and J ends lost 5 bases and 5 bases, in that order; junction bases with no gene match: 12. Germline values: CDR1 SEHNR, CDR2 FQNEAQ (reference sequence). Original handling: Cell counts per sample came from amplifying reference gene primers. Profiled with immunoSEQ multiplex PCR; TCRdb holds only in-frame clones, not every one. The V and J calls and the clone size are those of that table, but D and trimming were determined from the DNA. The table has some 350,000 clones, roughly 90% seen once. The sequenced sample consisted of peripheral blood. This sequence joins TRBV7-9 and TRBJ1-6; 7 bases map to TRBD1. The clonotype comes from a young woman with COVID-19, enrolled during active disease. In nucleotides, the CDR3 is TGTGCCAGCAGCCGGCGGACAGGCGAATTTGATAATTCACCCCTCCACTTT. Amino acids: CASSRRTGEFDNSPLHF.